These 8 T cell receptor beta chains share one sample of origin, sequenced in a study of T cells in Graves' hyperthyroidism and ophthalmopathy. RNA transcripts served as the template for amplifying TCR beta CDR3 regions. HTBI primers were used for first-round RT-PCR of the TCR CDR3. TCRdb re-called the multiplex PCR reads with MiXCR, one entry per CDR3 protein. Of approximately 600,000 distinct CDR3 sequences detected, 13% to 15% appear once; the ten largest clones hold 7% to 9%. Sequenced material: blood. The source of these receptors is a woman aged 18-35 years with Graves' ophthalmopathy.

This clonotype was seen a few times. This chain connects TRBV4-2 to TRBJ2-7, with D hard to call. Per germline, CDR1 LGHNA and CDR2 YNFKEQ. Trimming took off 0 bases at V and 7 bases at J, with 16 bases between the two ends. This CDR3 region has 15 residues. This CDR3 is CASSQDQVSLGEQYF. CDR3 bases: TGTGCCAGCAGCCAAGATCAAGTTTCCTTGGGGGAGCAGTACTTC.

Worth noting for this clonotype: Given a much more abundant clone one base away, this may be a read error. The V and J genes are TRBV6-1 and TRBJ2-3; 7 bases match TRBD1. This CDR3 region has 15 residues. Trimming cost V 10 bases and J 0 bases; bases outside gene matches: 10. CDR1 is MNHNS and CDR2 is SASEGT in the germline V gene. The CDR3 spells CANQRTGTSTDTQYF. Written as DNA, the CDR3 is TGTGCCAACCAGAGGACAGGAACTAGCACAGATACGCAGTATTTT.

This clonotype has more than one count but fewer than ten. This chain joins TRBV5-1 and TRBJ2-1; TRBD1 aligns across 12 bases. Germline assignment: CDR1 SGHRS and CDR2 YFSETQ. The CDR3 length is 15 residues. J gave up 8 bases and V 3 bases, and 6 bases lay outside the gene matches. The CDR3: CASSSGQGAFDEQFF. The CDR3 bases are TGCGCCAGCAGCTCGGGACAGGGGGCGTTCGATGAGCAGTTCTTC.

The sample holds a few counts of this clonotype. The chain couples TRBV6-1 to TRBJ1-1; 7 bases are a match to TRBD1. There are 14 residues in the CDR3. From germline, CDR1 is MNHNS and CDR2 SASEGT. V shed 2 bases, J shed 5 bases, and the junction held 5 bases outside the gene matches. The CDR3 spells CASSEWQGVTEAFF. CDR3 nucleotide sequence: TGTGCCAGCAGTGAATGGCAGGGGGTAACTGAAGCTTTCTTT.

This clonotype was counted ten times or more. V is TRBV5-1 and J is TRBJ1-4, with D uncertain. Germline V gives CDR1 SGHRS, CDR2 YFSETQ. The CDR3 length is 13 residues. V lost 0 bases and J 7 bases, leaving 7 bases between the germline ends. CDR3 DNA sequence: TGCGCCAGCAGCTTGGACGTAGCTGAAAAACTGTTTTTT. Protein sequence: CASSLDVAEKLFF.

This clonotype was recorded at least ten times. The chain has TRBV6-1 and TRBJ2-1; D unclear. Trimming stripped 4 bases from V and 4 bases from J, with 11 bases between. Germline assignment: CDR1 MNHNS and CDR2 SASEGT. The CDR3 is 14 residues long. The DNA for the CDR3 is TGTGCCAGCAGTGTCTCCGGAGTATACAATGAGCAGTTCTTC. This gives the protein CASSVSGVYNEQFF.

About this clonotype itself: One end of the junction fails to match germline, which may point to a read error. This chain uses TRBV29-1 with TRBJ2-2; D uncertain. The germline gives CDR1 SQVTM, CDR2 ANQGSEA. The CDR3 has 13 residues. The CDR3 region is CGVDLPLSGELFF. The DNA of the CDR3 is TGCGGCGTTGATCTTCCCCTCTCCGGGGAGCTGTTTTTT.

The V gene is TRBV5-4, the J gene TRBJ2-3; 7 nucleotides align to TRBD2. Germline CDR1 is SGHNT and CDR2 is YYREEE (reference sequence). The CDR3 has 14 residues. Trimming removed 3 bases from V and 4 bases from J; junction bases left unmatched: 5. CDR3 in amino acids: CASSSTRGADTQYF. DNA of the CDR3: TGTGCCAGCAGCTCCACCCGGGGGGCAGATACGCAGTATTTT.